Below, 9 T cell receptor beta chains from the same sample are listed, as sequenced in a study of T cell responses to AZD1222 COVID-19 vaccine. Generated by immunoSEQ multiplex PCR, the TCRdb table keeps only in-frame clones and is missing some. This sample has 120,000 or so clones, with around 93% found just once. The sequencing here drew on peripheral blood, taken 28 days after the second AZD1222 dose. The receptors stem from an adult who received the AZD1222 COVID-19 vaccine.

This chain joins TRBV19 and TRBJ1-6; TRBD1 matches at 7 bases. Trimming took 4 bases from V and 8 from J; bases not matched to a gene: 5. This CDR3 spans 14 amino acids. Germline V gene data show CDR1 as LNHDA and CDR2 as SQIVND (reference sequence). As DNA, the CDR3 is TGTGCCAGTAGTAAGACAGGGAACGATTCACCCCTCCACTTT. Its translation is CASSKTGNDSPLHF.

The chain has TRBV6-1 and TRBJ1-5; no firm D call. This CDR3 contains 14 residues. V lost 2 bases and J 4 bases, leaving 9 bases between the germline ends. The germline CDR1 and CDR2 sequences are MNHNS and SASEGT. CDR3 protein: CASSEWGTNQPQHF. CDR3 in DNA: TGTGCCAGCAGTGAATGGGGTACGAATCAGCCCCAGCATTTT.

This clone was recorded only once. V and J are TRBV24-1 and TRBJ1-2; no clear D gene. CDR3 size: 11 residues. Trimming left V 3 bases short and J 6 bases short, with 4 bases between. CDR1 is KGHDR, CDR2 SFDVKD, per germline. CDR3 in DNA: TGTGCCACCAGTGATGATCATGGCTACACCTTC. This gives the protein CATSDDHGYTF.

In DNA, the CDR3 is TGTGCCAGCGGGATGGTTTTGGGCAATGAGCAGTTCTTC. Translating it yields CASGMVLGNEQFF. This chain uses TRBV3-1 (or the pseudogene TRBV3-2) with TRBJ2-1; the D is unclear. The CDR3 is 13 amino acids. The germline CDR1 and CDR2 sequences are LGHDT and YNNKEL (reference sequence). With 8 bases removed from V and 6 bases from J, the gap between germline ends came to 14 bases.

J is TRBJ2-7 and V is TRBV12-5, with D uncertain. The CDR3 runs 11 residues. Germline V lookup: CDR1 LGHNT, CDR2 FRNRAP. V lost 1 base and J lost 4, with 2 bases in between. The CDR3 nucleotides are TGTGCTAGTGGTTTGGGATACGAGCAGTACTTC. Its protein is CASGLGYEQYF.

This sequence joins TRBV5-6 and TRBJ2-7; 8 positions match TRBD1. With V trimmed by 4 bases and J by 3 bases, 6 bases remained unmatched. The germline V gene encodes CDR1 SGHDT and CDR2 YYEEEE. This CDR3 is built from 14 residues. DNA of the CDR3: TGTGCCAGCAGCACGACAGGGGAGGACTACGAGCAGTACTTC. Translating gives CASSTTGEDYEQYF.

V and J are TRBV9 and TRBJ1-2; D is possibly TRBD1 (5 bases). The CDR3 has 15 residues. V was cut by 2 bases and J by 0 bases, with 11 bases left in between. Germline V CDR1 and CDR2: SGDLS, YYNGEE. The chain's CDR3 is CASSVGTEPNYGYTF. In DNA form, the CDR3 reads TGTGCCAGCAGCGTTGGGACGGAACCTAACTATGGCTACACCTTC.

As DNA, the CDR3 is TGCGCCAGCAGCTTGGGTTTCAGGGTGGAAAAACTGTTTTTT. Its translation is CASSLGFRVEKLFF. The chain has TRBV5-1 and TRBJ1-4, with TRBD1 as a possible D gene (5 bases). Germline V CDR1 and CDR2: SGHRS, YFSETQ. With 0 bases removed from V and 8 bases from J, the gap between germline ends came to 11 bases. There are 14 residues in the CDR3.

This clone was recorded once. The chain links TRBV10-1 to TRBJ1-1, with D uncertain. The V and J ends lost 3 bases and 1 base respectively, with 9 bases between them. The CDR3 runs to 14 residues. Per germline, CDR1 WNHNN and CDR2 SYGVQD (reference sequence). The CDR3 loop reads CASSENGQNTEAFF. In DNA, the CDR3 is TGCGCCAGCAGTGAAAACGGTCAGAACACTGAAGCTTTCTTT.